Listed below are T cell receptor beta chains from one sample, sequenced in a study of graft-versus-host responses after intestinal transplantation. Assay used: immunoSEQ multiplex PCR; TCRdb lists only in-frame clones, some missing. The sample contains some 15,000 clones, roughly 83% of which appear only once. The material sequenced was ileum tissue, taken around 600 days after intestinal transplantation. All receptors come from a human patient who received an intestinal transplant, so some T cells may come from the graft donor. Each CDR3 is given with its conserved first and last residue. D genes are given only for firm matches. Clone sizes are given selectively: once, few, many, or a class where the clone is expanded.

NA | TRBJ1-1 | once | TRBV7-7 | CASSSQPNTEAFF | TGTGCCAGCAGCTCCCAGCCGAACACTGAAGCTTTCTTT
NA | TRBJ2-2 | NA | TRBV23-1 | CASSLPSVTTRTGELFF | TGCGCCAGCAGTCTCCCTTCGGTGACTACCCGCACCGGGGAGCTGTTTTTT
TRBD1 | TRBJ1-2 | NA | TRBV6-6 | CASSKQGAEGYTF | TGTGCCAGCAGTAAACAGGGGGCGGAGGGCTACACCTTC
TRBD1 | TRBJ1-5 | NA | TRBV6-5 | CASKRDREYQPQHF | TGTGCCAGCAAAAGGGACAGGGAATACCAGCCCCAGCATTTT
NA | TRBJ1-2 | NA | TRBV7-9 | CASSLVQGGPPPNGYTF | TGTGCCAGCAGCTTAGTACAGGGAGGCCCTCCCCCCAATGGCTACACCTTC
NA | TRBJ1-2 | NA | TRBV18 | CASSPKQNNYGYTF | TGTGCCAGCTCACCAAAACAAAACAACTATGGCTACACCTTC
TRBD1 | TRBJ1-5 | NA | TRBV6-6 | CASSTQGARNQPQHF | TGTGCCAGCAGTACACAGGGGGCGCGCAATCAGCCCCAGCATTTT
TRBD1 | TRBJ2-3 | NA | TRBV19 | CASSIGSGGVTQYF | TGTGCCAGTAGTATAGGATCAGGGGGCGTCACGCAGTATTTT
TRBD1 | TRBJ1-2 | NA | TRBV6-1 | CASSGQGIANYGYTF | TGTGCCAGCTCAGGACAGGGGATAGCTAACTATGGCTACACCTTC
TRBD1 | TRBJ1-2 | NA | TRBV2 | CASRGQGNYGYTF | TGTGCCAGCAGAGGACAGGGTAACTATGGCTACACCTTC
NA | TRBJ1-2 | NA | TRBV7-9 | CASSSPPANYGYTF | TGTGCCAGCAGCTCCCCGCCGGCTAACTATGGCTACACCTTC
NA | TRBJ2-2 | NA | TRBV9 | CASRAGAGELFF | TGTGCCAGCAGGGCCGGGGCCGGGGAGCTGTTTTTT
NA | TRBJ1-2 | NA | TRBV29-1 | CSAVGGRDYGYTF | TGCAGCGCCGTTGGGGGCAGGGACTATGGCTACACCTTC
NA | TRBJ2-7 | NA | TRBV7-2 | CASSTGWGPREQYF | TGTGCCAGCAGTACCGGTTGGGGGCCGAGGGAGCAGTACTTC
NA | TRBJ1-1 | NA | TRBV30 | CACRVGDTEAFF | TGTGCCTGCAGGGTAGGAGACACTGAAGCTTTCTTT
TRBD1 | TRBJ2-5 | NA | TRBV11-1 | CASSLLQGETQYF | TGTGCCAGCAGCTTGTTACAGGGGGAGACCCAGTACTTC
NA | TRBJ1-2 | NA | TRBV4-2 | CASSLGGINGYTF | TGTGCCAGCAGCCTTGGCGGGATTAATGGCTACACCTTC
NA | TRBJ1-3 | few | TRBV14 | CASSQVVSSGNTIYF | TGTGCCAGCAGCCAAGTCGTTAGCTCTGGAAACACCATATATTTT
NA | TRBJ1-5 | NA | TRBV30 | CAWSVFGGNQPQHF | TGTGCCTGGAGTGTATTCGGGGGCAATCAGCCCCAGCATTTT
NA | TRBJ1-6 | NA | TRBV21-1 | CASSKGAGPRRVGSPLHF | TGTGCCAGCAGCAAAGGGGCCGGGCCCCGCCGCGTCGGCTCACCCCTCCACTTT
NA | TRBJ2-7 | NA | TRBV4-1 | CASSQDSGRAYEQYF | TGCGCCAGCAGCCAAGATAGCGGCCGTGCCTACGAGCAGTACTTC
NA | TRBJ2-7 | NA | TRBV2 | CASRTRGGFYEQYF | TGTGCCAGCAGGACGAGGGGCGGCTTCTACGAGCAGTACTTC
NA | TRBJ1-2 | NA | TRBV11-2 | CASSPSPPSYTF | TGTGCCAGCAGCCCGAGCCCCCCGAGCTACACCTTC
NA | TRBJ1-5 | NA | TRBV7-9 | CASSSTSTSNQPQHF | TGTGCCAGCAGCTCGACATCTACAAGCAATCAGCCCCAGCATTTT
TRBD2 | TRBJ2-5 | NA | TRBV4-2 | CASSQTPQGTSGIQETQYF | TGTGCCAGCAGCCAAACACCTCAGGGGACTAGCGGAATACAAGAGACCCAGTACTTC
NA | TRBJ2-7 | NA | TRBV18 | CASSPYQDGYEQYF | TGTGCCAGCTCACCGTACCAGGACGGATACGAGCAGTACTTC
TRBD2 | TRBJ2-2 | NA | TRBV27 | CASSRPGLVGGELFF | TGTGCCAGCAGTCGCCCGGGACTAGTTGGCGGGGAGCTGTTTTTT
TRBD1 | TRBJ1-2 | few | TRBV9 | CASSTRDRGLDGYTF | TGTGCCAGCAGCACCCGGGACAGGGGGCTCGATGGCTACACCTTC
TRBD1 | TRBJ2-7 | NA | TRBV11-2 | CASSSRTGSGYEQYF | TGTGCCAGCAGCTCGCGGACAGGGTCCGGGTACGAGCAGTACTTC
NA | TRBJ1-6 | NA | TRBV7-9 | CASSLQGTESPLHF | TGTGCCAGCAGCTTACAGGGAACGGAGTCACCCCTCCACTTT
NA | TRBJ1-1 | once | TRBV7-9 | CASKATTNTEAFF | TGTGCCAGCAAGGCAACAACCAACACTGAAGCTTTCTTT
NA | TRBJ2-3 | NA | TRBV11-2 | CASSLEAPNTQYF | TGTGCCAGCAGCTTAGAGGCACCTAATACGCAGTATTTT
NA | TRBJ1-2 | few | TRBV5-6 | CASSLGSGAGGYTF | TGTGCCAGCAGCTTGGGCTCTGGGGCAGGTGGCTACACCTTC
TRBD1 | TRBJ1-1 | NA | TRBV10-3 | CAISGGQGAVKTEAFF | TGTGCCATCAGTGGTGGACAGGGGGCTGTAAAAACTGAAGCTTTCTTT
NA | TRBJ1-2 | few | TRBV18 | CASSLRDSYGYTF | TGTGCCAGCTCACTCCGTGACAGCTATGGCTACACCTTC
TRBD1 | TRBJ1-2 | NA | TRBV9 | CASSVEGDRVYGYTF | TGTGCCAGCAGCGTAGAGGGAGACAGGGTCTATGGCTACACCTTC
NA | TRBJ1-1 | NA | TRBV7-5 | CVRRPDRSPPREAFF | TGTGTCAGAAGACCGGACAGGAGTCCACCGAGGGAAGCTTTCTTT
NA | TRBJ1-4 | NA | TRBV6-5 | CASGYTNEQLFF | TGTGCCAGCGGATACACTAATGAGCAACTGTTTTTT
TRBD1 | TRBJ2-1 | NA | TRBV5-1 | CASSFLPGQGKGQFF | TGCGCCAGCAGCTTCCTACCGGGACAGGGGAAGGGGCAGTTCTTC
NA | TRBJ2-5 | NA | TRBV12-5 | CASGLDSPQETQYF | TGTGCTAGTGGTCTCGACAGTCCCCAAGAGACCCAGTACTTC